These T cell receptor beta chains were read from a single sample in a study of technical replicates of blood from four donors. TCRdb's copy holds only in-frame clones and misses some; the assay was immunoSEQ multiplex PCR. The sample has about 76,000 clones, about 86% seen once. Source material: PBMCs. The receptor set was obtained from a human donor in good health. Some clones in this sample may be carry-over from other donors' samples. The CDR3 runs from the conserved cysteine through the conserved F or W. Fields, in order: clone size, CDR3 length, V gene, CDR3 protein. Only part of the rows carry a size: once, few, many, or a class if the clone is expanded.

>-|16|TRBV6-4
CASSDSVAGGSDTQYF
>-|16|TRBV5-1
CASSRGDRTIYNEQFF
>-|15|TRBV10-3
CAIRGTGPSSYEQYF
>few|15|TRBV7-9
CASSTSGVGNTEAFF
>-|16|TRBV19
CASSLKTGGVTGELFF
>-|16|TRBV6-6
CASSYSKGQGGNTIYF
>once|17|TRBV4-3
CASSQDWTGQGSYEQYF
>once|16|TRBV4-1
CASSQDYSGGFNEQFF
>-|13|TRBV7-2
CASSLRHGNEQFF
>-|19|TRBV10-1
CASSERTKMGSSYNSPLHF
>-|16|TRBV9
CASSPPGRDAYNEQFF
>-|20|TRBV7-3
CASSPQARDRAGGSSYEQYF
>once|13|TRBV5-1
CASSFGRNNEQFF
>once|12|TRBV7-2
CASSLYRETQYF
>-|14|TRBV6-6
CASSWGPSTDTQYF
>medium-sized|16|TRBV4-2
CASSQGGQDMNTEAFF
>-|13|TRBV7-2
CASSLAGGPEQYF
>-|14|TRBV18
CASSQGQGRNEQFF
>-|20|TRBV4-3
CASSQDRWRGAETSTDTQYF
>-|17|TRBV4-1
CASSYGTSGGGTGELFF
>-|14|TRBV19
CASSIPPLYNEQFF
>-|12|TRBV2
CASRISGGEKYF
>-|17|TRBV13
CASSTRQGISYNSPLHF
>-|17|TRBV21-1
CASRFTNHKPPGNTIYF
>-|15|TRBV27
CASSFSSGDTGELFF
>-|9|TRBV6-5
CASSYRSGF
>-|14|TRBV19
CASRVSTSTDTQYF
>-|15|TRBV4-2
CASSQDPTGTYEQYF
>-|16|TRBV4-3
CASSRGQGTQNEKLFF
>-|14|TRBV7-8
CASSAADRVVELFF
>-|14|TRBV5-6
CASSGGWYYNEQFF
>-|15|TRBV10-3
CAISEGGGGNQPQHF